A selection of T cell receptor beta chains follows, all from one sample in a study of spatial heterogeneity in lung cancer. TCRdb recomputed calls from the 5' RACE reads with MiXCR, one row per CDR3 protein. Of 25,000 to 35,000 distinct CDR3 sequences in the sample, roughly 8.4% were seen once. The starting material was PBMCs, obtained at surgery. These receptors were taken from a female donor with early-stage non-small cell lung cancer. CDR3s include the opening cysteine and the closing phenylalanine or tryptophan. A D gene is named only where the DNA matches it firmly. Where a row states a size, it is once, few, many or the class of an expanded clone; other rows omit it.

V	D	size	J	CDR3	DNA
TRBV27	.	few	TRBJ1-5	CASSLFADQPQHF	TGTGCCAGCAGTTTATTCGCAGATCAGCCCCAGCATTTT
TRBV20-1	TRBD1	many	TRBJ1-1	CSVRDRSREAFF	TGCAGTGTTCGGGACAGATCTAGAGAAGCTTTCTTT
TRBV12-3/TRBV12-4	.	few	TRBJ2-7	CASSYGTSYEQYF	TGTGCCAGCAGTTATGGAACCTCCTACGAGCAGTACTTC
TRBV7-8	.	many	TRBJ1-4	CASSPETTNEKLFF	TGTGCCAGCAGCCCAGAAACAACTAATGAAAAACTGTTTTTT
TRBV7-2	.	few	TRBJ1-5	CASSLAGGPRPQHF	TGTGCCAGCAGCTTAGCGGGCGGTCCTAGGCCCCAGCATTTT
TRBV29-1	TRBD2	few	TRBJ2-1	CSVDPLAGGYNEQFF	TGCAGCGTTGACCCCTTAGCGGGAGGGTACAATGAGCAGTTCTTC
TRBV10-1	.	medium-sized	TRBJ2-5	CASSEGGARETQYF	TGCGCCAGCAGTGAAGGAGGGGCACGGGAGACCCAGTACTTC
TRBV18	.	once	TRBJ1-5	CASSPPGNNQPQHF	TGTGCCAGCTCACCTCCAGGAAACAATCAGCCCCAGCATTTT
TRBV11-2	.	.	TRBJ2-4	CASSLDVSLAAKNIQYF	TGTGCCAGCAGCTTAGATGTTTCCCTGGCAGCCAAAAACATTCAGTACTTC
TRBV29-1	TRBD2	.	TRBJ2-1	CSVKAGIVNEQFF	TGCAGCGTAAAAGCGGGAATCGTCAATGAGCAGTTCTTC
TRBV4-1	.	many	TRBJ2-2	CASSQVSTGELFF	TGCGCCAGCAGCCAAGTTAGCACCGGGGAGCTGTTTTTT
TRBV6-6	TRBD2	.	TRBJ2-3	CASSYFSGGGPDTQYF	TGTGCCAGCAGTTACTTTTCGGGAGGAGGCCCAGATACGCAGTATTTT
TRBV20-1	TRBD1	.	TRBJ1-2	CSAYRGPYGYTF	TGCAGTGCGTACAGGGGGCCCTATGGCTACACCTTC
TRBV2	.	.	TRBJ2-7	CASRGHRSYGVAIYEQYF	TGTGCCAGCAGAGGCCACAGATCCTACGGGGTAGCGATCTACGAGCAGTACTTC
TRBV7-9	.	.	TRBJ1-4	CASSQTNEKLFF	TGTGCCAGCAGTCAAACTAATGAAAAACTGTTTTTT
TRBV7-8	.	many	TRBJ2-4	CASTNFGIAKNIQYF	TGTGCCAGCACCAACTTTGGGATAGCCAAAAACATTCAGTACTTC
TRBV10-3	.	many	TRBJ1-1	CAISDGQNPTEAFF	TGTGCCATCAGCGATGGACAGAACCCCACTGAAGCTTTCTTT
TRBV7-8	TRBD1	.	TRBJ2-1	CASSLYRGRFYEQFF	TGTGCCAGCAGCTTGTACAGGGGCCGGTTTTATGAGCAGTTCTTC
TRBV30	.	many	TRBJ1-2	CAWSILAGSINGYTF	TGTGCCTGGAGTATCTTGGCAGGGTCTATCAATGGCTACACCTTC
TRBV9	.	few	TRBJ2-1	CASSVSGLTYNEQFF	TGTGCCAGCAGCGTTTCGGGACTTACCTACAATGAGCAGTTCTTC
TRBV6-2/TRBV6-3	TRBD1	few	TRBJ1-4	CASSYGQEVSTNEKLFF	TGTGCCAGCAGTTACGGACAGGAGGTGTCAACTAATGAAAAACTGTTTTTT
TRBV20-1	TRBD1	many	TRBJ1-5	CSAIPTGYSNQPQHF	TGCAGTGCTATTCCGACAGGGTATAGCAATCAGCCCCAGCATTTT
TRBV6-2/TRBV6-3	.	.	TRBJ1-2	CASSPRGGANYGYTF	TGTGCCAGCAGTCCACGCGGGGGAGCTAACTATGGCTACACCTTC
TRBV9	.	.	TRBJ1-1	CASSANWGNTEAFF	TGTGCCAGCAGCGCAAATTGGGGGAACACTGAAGCTTTCTTT
TRBV24-1	TRBD1	.	TRBJ1-1	CATSDATGGSEWAEAFF	TGTGCCACCAGTGATGCGACAGGGGGCTCAGAATGGGCTGAAGCTTTCTTT
TRBV18	.	few	TRBJ1-5	CASSPGGGFNQPQHF	TGTGCCAGCTCACCTGGGGGAGGGTTCAATCAGCCCCAGCATTTT
TRBV28	.	many	TRBJ2-5	CASSPGVQRETQYF	TGTGCCAGCAGCCCGGGCGTTCAAAGAGAGACCCAGTACTTC
TRBV5-1	.	.	TRBJ2-5	CASSFQGLQETQYF	TGCGCCAGCAGCTTCCAGGGGTTACAAGAGACCCAGTACTTC
TRBV7-3	.	.	TRBJ1-1	CASSLTGATPAFF	TGTGCCAGCAGCTTAACGGGCGCTACTCCAGCTTTCTTT
TRBV7-9	.	few	TRBJ1-1	CASSRDMNTEAFF	TGTGCCAGCAGCCGGGATATGAACACTGAAGCTTTCTTT
TRBV5-1	TRBD1	many	TRBJ2-3	CASSLGQGLDTQYF	TGCGCCAGCAGCCTGGGACAGGGCCTTGATACGCAGTATTTT
TRBV27	.	many	TRBJ2-7	CASSRTAVSYEQYF	TGTGCCAGCAGCAGGACAGCGGTCTCCTACGAGCAGTACTTC
TRBV19	.	.	TRBJ2-1	CATQDGRDVNEQFF	TGTGCCACCCAAGACGGAAGAGACGTTAATGAGCAGTTCTTC
TRBV28	TRBD1	.	TRBJ1-5	CASRKQGLSNQPQHF	TGTGCCAGCAGAAAACAGGGGCTTAGTAATCAGCCCCAGCATTTT
TRBV6-1	TRBD2	.	TRBJ2-7	CASGGTSSGEQYF	TGTGCCAGCGGAGGGACTAGCTCTGGGGAGCAGTACTTC
TRBV9	.	many	TRBJ1-6	CASSGSSYNSPLHF	TGTGCCAGCAGCGGAAGTTCCTATAATTCACCCCTCCACTTT
TRBV4-1	TRBD2	.	TRBJ2-1	CASSQGPAGGGYNEQFF	TGCGCCAGCAGCCAAGGTCCAGCGGGAGGGGGATACAATGAGCAGTTCTTC
TRBV5-1	.	.	TRBJ2-1	CASSLENSYNEQFF	TGCGCCAGCAGCTTAGAAAATTCCTACAATGAGCAGTTCTTC
TRBV6-5	TRBD1	.	TRBJ1-1	CASSEFTGGRTEAFF	TGTGCCAGCAGTGAATTTACAGGGGGTAGGACTGAAGCTTTCTTT
TRBV20-1	.	many	TRBJ2-2	CSASTGDDTGELFF	TGCAGTGCTAGTACGGGAGACGACACCGGGGAGCTGTTTTTT
TRBV2	.	many	TRBJ2-1	CASSEYTLIVDEQFF	TGTGCCAGCAGTGAATATACCCTCATTGTCGATGAGCAGTTCTTC
TRBV6-5	TRBD2	many	TRBJ2-1	CASSYPTSGRNSYNEQFF	TGTGCCAGCAGTTACCCTACTAGCGGGAGAAATTCCTACAATGAGCAGTTCTTC
TRBV4-1	.	many	TRBJ2-1	CASSRFIINEQFF	TGCGCCAGCAGCCGGTTCATAATCAATGAGCAGTTCTTC
TRBV6-5	TRBD2	.	TRBJ2-7	CASISGSSYEQYF	TGTGCCAGCATTAGCGGGAGTTCCTACGAGCAGTACTTC
TRBV5-1	TRBD1	many	TRBJ2-2	CASSLHGQGANTGELFF	TGCGCCAGCAGCTTGCACGGCCAGGGGGCGAACACCGGGGAGCTGTTTTTT
TRBV29-1	TRBD1	many	TRBJ1-1	CSVEDLLVQGYTEAFF	TGCAGCGTTGAAGATCTTCTGGTACAGGGGTATACTGAAGCTTTCTTT
TRBV6-5	.	.	TRBJ1-1	CASVHQGSTEAFF	TGTGCCAGCGTCCACCAGGGCTCCACTGAAGCTTTCTTT
TRBV19	.	many	TRBJ2-4	CASSGFLEEAKNIQYF	TGTGCCAGTAGTGGGTTTTTGGAGGAAGCCAAAAACATTCAGTACTTC
TRBV30	.	many	TRBJ1-1	CAWSVLGHSGTEAFF	TGTGCCTGGAGTGTACTAGGACACAGTGGGACTGAAGCTTTCTTT
TRBV12-1	.	few	TRBJ2-1	CASSFVGEGTYNEQFF	.
TRBV7-9	.	many	TRBJ2-3	CASSLSSEADTQYF	TGTGCCAGCAGCTTGTCCAGTGAGGCAGATACGCAGTATTTT
TRBV19	TRBD1	few	TRBJ2-5	CASSPPRTGGETQYF	TGTGCCAGTAGTCCCCCCCGGACAGGGGGGGAGACCCAGTACTTC
TRBV29-1	.	.	TRBJ2-6	CSVEDRAGANVLTF	TGCAGCGTTGAAGACAGGGCTGGGGCCAACGTCCTGACTTTC
TRBV30	TRBD1	.	TRBJ1-2	CACTRQGPSGYTF	TGTGCCTGTACCCGACAGGGTCCATCAGGCTACACCTTC